Listed below are T cell receptor beta chains from one sample, sequenced in a study of molecular identifiers for immune sequencing clone quantification. Each CDR3 protein is one row after TCRdb ran MiXCR on the PCR reads. This repertoire shows about 640,000 distinct CDR3 sequences, 15% to 20% found once; its top ten account for under 0.95%. The sequenced sample consisted of naive CD8+ T cells from blood, with Jurkat cell RNA spiked in. All receptors derive from a human donor in good health. Some libraries in this study had Jurkat cell RNA spiked in. Both conserved end residues are part of each CDR3. D genes are given only for firm matches. Clone sizes are given selectively: once, few, many, or a class where the clone is expanded.

>many|TRBV29-1|NA|TRBJ2-5
TGCAGCGTCCCTCCCCAGGGTAAAGAGACCCAGTACTTC
CSVPPQGKETQYF
>many|TRBV6-6|TRBD2|TRBJ2-2
TGTGCCAGCAGTTTTAGCGGGGGAGGAGGAACCGGGGAGCTGTTTTTT
CASSFSGGGGTGELFF
>many|TRBV2|TRBD1|TRBJ1-2
TGTGCCAGCAGTGAAGACGGGACAGTAGCTAACTATGGCTACACCTTC
CASSEDGTVANYGYTF
>NA|TRBV24-1|NA|TRBJ1-1
TGTGCCACCAGTGTGGGGATCCACACTGAAGCTTTCTTT
CATSVGIHTEAFF
>few|TRBV4-1|NA|TRBJ1-5
TGCGCCAGCAGCCCTCGACAGCCCCAAGGGCCCCAGCATTTT
CASSPRQPQGPQHF
>many|TRBV4-1|NA|TRBJ2-7
TGCGCCAGCAGCCAAGAGCCCTCCTACGAGCAGTACTTC
CASSQEPSYEQYF
>few|TRBV15|NA|TRBJ2-3
TGTGCCACCAGCAGAGAGGACAGAGCCACAGATACGCAGTATTTT
CATSREDRATDTQYF
>NA|TRBV7-6|NA|TRBJ2-3
TGTGCCAGCAGCTTAGGGTCAGGCCGAGATACGCAGTATTTT
CASSLGSGRDTQYF
>many|TRBV7-2|NA|TRBJ2-5
TGTGCCAGCAGCTTAGTACAGATACAAGAGACCCAGTACTTC
CASSLVQIQETQYF
>many|TRBV9|NA|TRBJ1-3
TGTGCCAGCAGCTGGACCGGGGACGGCGGAAACACCATATATTTT
CASSWTGDGGNTIYF
>NA|TRBV5-6|NA|TRBJ2-7
TGTGCCAGCAGCGTTGCAGCCTACGAGCAGTACTTC
CASSVAAYEQYF
>NA|TRBV7-9|NA|TRBJ2-3
TGTGCCTGCAGCTTAGGGACTTTCGACACAGATACGCAGTATTTT
CACSLGTFDTDTQYF
>many|TRBV13|NA|TRBJ2-7
TGTGCCAGCAGCTTACGACGGGTAGGGCAGTACTTC
CASSLRRVGQYF
>few|TRBV6-5|NA|TRBJ2-7
TGTGCCAGCAGTTACCGCCAAGCAGGTTCAAATGGGCAGTACTTC
CASSYRQAGSNGQYF
>many|TRBV28|NA|TRBJ1-1
TGTGCCAGCAGTTTTTCTCTAGGCACTGAAGCTTTCTTT
CASSFSLGTEAFF
>many|TRBV4-3|NA|TRBJ2-1
TGCGCCAGCAGCCAAGAACGCCGAGATGAGTACAATGAGCAGTTCTTC
CASSQERRDEYNEQFF
>NA|TRBV5-6|NA|TRBJ2-1
TGTGCCAGCAGCCCCACGGGAGCCCACAATGAGCAGTTCTTC
CASSPTGAHNEQFF
>many|TRBV12-3/TRBV12-4|TRBD1|TRBJ2-7
TGTGCCAGCAGTACTCGACAGGGGGGGGTCACCGAGCAGTACTTC
CASSTRQGGVTEQYF
>many|TRBV4-2|TRBD2|TRBJ2-5
TGTGCCAGCAGCCAAACTAGCGGGAGGTTCAAATTACAAGAGACCCAGTACTTC
CASSQTSGRFKLQETQYF
>few|TRBV5-1|NA|TRBJ1-1
TGCGCCAGCAGCTTGACAGGGATAGGCCCTGAAGCTTTCTTT
CASSLTGIGPEAFF
>NA|TRBV2|TRBD1|TRBJ1-2
TGTGCCAGCAGTACCCGGACAGGGGGCTTCTATGGCTACACCTTC
CASSTRTGGFYGYTF
>few|TRBV2|NA|TRBJ1-1
TGTGCCAGCAGTGGCGGGGGCCACACTGAAGCTTTCTTT
CASSGGGHTEAFF
>many|TRBV29-1|NA|TRBJ1-1
TGCAGCGTCTCAAACACTGAAGCTTTCTTT
CSVSNTEAFF
>NA|TRBV12-3/TRBV12-4|NA|TRBJ1-1
TGTGCCAGCAGTTTTCGCCTTGCTGAAGCTTTCTTT
CASSFRLAEAFF
>many|TRBV19|NA|TRBJ2-7
TGTGCCAGTAGTATAGCACCCGGAGACTACGAGCAGTACTTC
CASSIAPGDYEQYF
>NA|TRBV14|TRBD2|TRBJ2-1
TGTGCCAGCAGTCCGGGGGGAGCGGGGGGAAACAATGAGCAGTTCTTC
CASSPGGAGGNNEQFF
>many|TRBV7-8|NA|TRBJ1-1
TGTGCCAGCAGCTTAGTAGTGTTAGACGGCACTGAAGCTTTCTTT
CASSLVVLDGTEAFF
>many|TRBV20-1|NA|TRBJ2-3
TGCAGTGAGGGGGCAGATACGCAGTATTTT
CSEGADTQYF
>many|TRBV7-2|NA|TRBJ2-5
TGTGCCAGCAGCTTAGGGGGGGGGGGCCGAGAGACCCAGTACTTC
CASSLGGGGRETQYF
>many|TRBV4-3|NA|TRBJ1-2
TGCGCCAGCAGCCAAGATGGTCCAGGGCTGACCCAAATCGGCTACACCTTC
CASSQDGPGLTQIGYTF